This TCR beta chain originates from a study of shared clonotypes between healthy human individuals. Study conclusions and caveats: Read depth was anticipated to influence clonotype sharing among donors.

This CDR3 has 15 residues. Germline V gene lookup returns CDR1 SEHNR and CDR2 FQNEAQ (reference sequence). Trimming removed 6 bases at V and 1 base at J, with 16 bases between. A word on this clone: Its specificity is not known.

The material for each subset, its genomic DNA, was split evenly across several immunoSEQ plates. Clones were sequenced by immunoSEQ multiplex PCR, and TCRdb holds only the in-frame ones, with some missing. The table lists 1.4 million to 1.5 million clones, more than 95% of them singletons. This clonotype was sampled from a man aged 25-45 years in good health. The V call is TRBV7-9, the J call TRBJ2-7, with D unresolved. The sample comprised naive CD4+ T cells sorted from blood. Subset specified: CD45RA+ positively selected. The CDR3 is CASRPAFLYSYEQYF. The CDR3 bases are TGTGCCAGCAGACCGGCCTTTCTCTATTCCTACGAGCAGTACTTC.